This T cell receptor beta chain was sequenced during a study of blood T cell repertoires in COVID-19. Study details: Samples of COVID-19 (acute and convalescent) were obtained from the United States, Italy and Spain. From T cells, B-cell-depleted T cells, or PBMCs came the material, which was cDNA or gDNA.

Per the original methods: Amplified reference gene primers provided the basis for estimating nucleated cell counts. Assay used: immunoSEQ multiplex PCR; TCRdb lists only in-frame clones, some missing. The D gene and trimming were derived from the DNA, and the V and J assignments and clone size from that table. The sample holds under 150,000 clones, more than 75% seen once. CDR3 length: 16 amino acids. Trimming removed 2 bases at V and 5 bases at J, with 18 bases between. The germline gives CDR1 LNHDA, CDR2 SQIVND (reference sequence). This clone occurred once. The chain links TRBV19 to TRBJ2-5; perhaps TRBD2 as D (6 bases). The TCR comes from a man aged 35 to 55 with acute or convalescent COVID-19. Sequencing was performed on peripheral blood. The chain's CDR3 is CASSIPGGKGCETQYF. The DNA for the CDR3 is TGTGCCAGTAGTATACCAGGCGGGAAGGGCTGCGAGACCCAGTACTTC.